This TCR beta chain was profiled in a study of cytomegalovirus exposure and HLA in healthy donors (dated by TCRdb to about 2017). About the full investigation: In an earlier analysis of 550 to 750 of the donors, roughly 300 Gb of sequence data and roughly 100 million unique TCR beta sequences from about 180 million T cells were reported. About 300 gigabases of sequencing data and tens of millions of unique TCR sequences were included in an early release covering around 600 HLA-typed donors. The genetic ancestry cluster associated with self-reported Caucasian donors included around four fifths of the 398 genotyped donors. The aim of the study was to test whether cataloging public T cell receptors could identify signatures of past pathogen exposure. Using immunosequencing, the study profiled T cell repertoires from some 670 subjects and related those repertoires to cytomegalovirus serostatus. Besides the first cohort of 666 subjects, a separate validation cohort made up of over 100 different subjects was used. High-throughput TCR immunosequencing, statistical association of individual TCRs with disease status, and machine learning were combined to predict cytomegalovirus infection status. A later analysis re-examined previously published TCR beta repertoires from more than 600 donors and added high-resolution HLA genotyping to investigate patterns of TCR occurrence. The later analysis used no new phenotypic data to find candidate immune exposures, relying instead on TCR beta sequences and their occurrence across donors. To decide whether each TCR beta V gene segment behaved as functional or pseudogenic, an earlier analysis of over 500 of the donors relied on high-throughput TCR beta sequencing. Donor age, sex, ethnicity and CMV serostatus were collected together with the repertoire data. Genome-wide SNP genotypes for about 65% of the 666 donors were used in a later genetic analysis, which treated that subset as a discovery cohort. Every discovery cohort repertoire had been produced on one sequencing platform. HLA typing covered class I and class II loci at four-digit resolution. Typing coverage differed by locus: A, B, C, DRB1 and DQB1 were typed in roughly 620-630 donors, DQA1 in approximately 520, DPA1 in around 580, and DPB1 in roughly 470. Roughly 5 DR-DQ haplotypes were handled as single units for association and clustering because linkage in the cohort was strong. Across about 370 genotyped donors of the cohort, an average of roughly 250,000 unique TCR beta nucleotide sequences per donor were sequenced, and roughly a sixth of those sequences were non-productive. Study-wide conclusions, independent of this receptor: A further reported finding was that TCR beta sequences accurately predicted the HLA-A and HLA-B alleles for most subjects in the first cohort. This cohort had only TCR beta chains sequenced, and the lack of alpha or paired-chain data limited which features could be detected. Three of the identified cytomegalovirus-associated TCR beta chains were confirmed in vitro to be specific for cytomegalovirus antigens. The classifier was reported to diagnose cytomegalovirus status with high specificity and sensitivity in both the original cohort and the validation cohort. According to a later analysis, parvovirus B19, influenza, CMV and Epstein-Barr virus appeared linked to several top co-occurrence clusters. The authors suggested that the approach could potentially be generalized to other disease states and immunological phenotypes. A total of 150 to 200 TCR beta chains were listed by the study as associated with cytomegalovirus. Compared with the approximately 700-donor mean, donors in an Asian-associated ancestry cluster had fewer N-insertions in productive TCRs, according to a later genetic analysis. CMV serostatus was the only immune exposure information available for the cohort. Because HLA typing was unavailable for some donors at each locus, only the typed subset was used in association tests. When HLA alleles, especially DR and DQ, strongly co-occurred, TCR associations were difficult to assign to individual alleles. A cluster of highly shared sequence variants was judged likely to be a technical artifact of the sequencing pipeline. In a later analysis, 16,951 TCR beta sequences were associated with specific HLA alleles at a false discovery rate of 0.05. Most CMV-associated TCR beta chains appeared to be HLA-restricted in a later analysis, and the HLA associations seemed to be driven largely by CMV exposure. Some IMGT-functional V segments, including TRBV6-2 and TRBV6-3, could not be distinguished by the 87-base-pair reads and were therefore excluded. Correlated functional status among segregating V segments might be attributable to linkage disequilibrium, but an unknown experimental factor could not be ruled out. In a later analysis, the rate of TCR association differed among HLA loci, with DRB1 alleles having the most associated TCRs and HLA-C alleles having the fewest. In a later genetic analysis, a missense DCLRE1C variant was associated with V-gene and J-gene trimming of TCR beta chains, and the association was replicated in an independent cohort. In an earlier analysis of a few hundred of the donors, most TCR beta V segments were observed in productive rearrangements about 87% or about 30% of the time, broadly matching IMGT annotations. While some public TCRs were present in many individuals, most TCR sequences turned up only very rarely across donors. Because counts were too low, 15 to 20 rarely observed V segments, including chromosome 9 orphons, were excluded from the earlier analysis of 587 of the donors. In a later analysis, HLA-associated TCR beta chains were found to be more clonally expanded and to have lower generation probabilities than equally common non-associated chains. Roughly uniform sequencing depth across donors was assumed in presence/absence analyses, although this assumption may not hold.

The germline V gene gives CDR1 as MNHNS and CDR2 as SASEGT. Counted from cysteine to phenylalanine, this CDR3 has 15 amino acids. Only CDR3 DNA remains: 45 bases, in frame from the first base. At the junction V is shortened by 6 bases and J by 4 bases; bases outside the gene matches: 10. Libraries were built with the immunoSEQ multiplex PCR assay. For the multiplex PCR, a mixture combining 60 forward primers for TCR Vbeta segments and 13 reverse primers for TCR Jbeta segments was used. The CDR3 region of rearranged TCR beta genes was amplified from genomic DNA by a multiplex PCR assay. The amplified TCR beta libraries were sequenced on the Illumina HiSeq System as 87-base-pair reads. The authors' analysis ran thus. In a later analysis, tens of millions of unique TCR beta chains were counted across the 500 to 850 repertoires, and roughly 11 million of these chains were shared by at least two donors. To remove PCR and sequencing errors, raw reads were error-corrected and collapsed into unique sequences using a nearest-neighbor algorithm that merged closely related sequences. To assign V, D and J gene segments, CDR3 sequences were aligned to IMGT reference sequences. For a sequence to be retained, a match of at least six nucleotides to both a V gene segment and a J gene segment was required. A rearrangement counted as productive if the CDR3 had no stop codons and remained in frame with V and J, and every other rearrangement counted as non-productive. Following IMGT convention, CDR3 was defined as the stretch from the second conserved V-encoded cysteine up to the conserved J-encoded phenylalanine. The earlier analysis of about 570 of the donors excluded any sequence lacking an unambiguous match to a single V gene segment. An earlier analysis of about 600 of the donors called V segments functional above 56.7% productive rearrangements and segregating when the between-donor standard deviation exceeded 5%. To diagnose cytomegalovirus status from the catalog of TCR beta chain sequences, a statistical classification framework was built. In a later analysis, TCR nucleotide sequences were compared against IMGT/GENE-DB human TR gene sequences so that V and J genes could be assigned. A later analysis assigned CDR3 sequences and most-parsimonious VDJ recombination scenarios with the TCRdist pipeline. In a later analysis, each TCR beta chain was defined by its CDR3 amino acid sequence together with its V-gene family, and reads without a unique V-gene family were excluded. In a later analysis, nearly 600 highly shared, low-generation-probability nucleotide sequences were removed to address suspected cross-contamination and a sequencing artifact. In a later analysis, a clonal expansion index for each public chain was calculated from normalized within-repertoire ranks of inferred template counts. Generation probabilities in a later analysis came from a VDJ recombination model fitted to out-of-frame rearrangements, and those results were checked against IGoR. A later analysis scored TCR-TCR, TCR-HLA and TCR-CMV co-occurrence with hypergeometric tests, applying a repertoire-size bias correction to TCR pairs. To estimate false discovery rates, a later analysis permuted the HLA or CMV assignments 20 times. In a later analysis, co-occurring TCRs were grouped with DBSCAN, and TCRdist sequence similarity was added when clustering was performed within HLA-allele-positive subsets. For co-occurrence clustering, repertoires with fewer than 30,000 or more than 120,000 public chains were excluded, along with roughly 5 repertoires with anomalous nucleotide sharing. This immuneACCESS table, as held by TCRdb, lists in-frame sequences with V and J called but not all clones. Of the missing ones, under half trace to an unresolved V gene in checked studies; the others have no known cause. D and trimming were read from the DNA, whereas the V and J calls and clone size are those reported in that table. The sample table contains 90,000 to 150,000 clones; only one count was recorded for around 63% of them. The ten largest clones take up about 9% of the sample.

This clone was picked up a small number of times. Its antigen has not been determined. The record has no base qualities; no much larger clone is one base away. The cohort comprised some 680 healthy bone marrow donors. At the time of sampling, every cohort member was nominally healthy, though immune exposures that went unrecorded were likely present. The donor tested CMV seropositive, placing the donor among the 290 or so seropositive members of the cohort. A peripheral blood sample was collected from each donor, and TCR beta sequencing was performed on peripheral blood mononuclear cells. The Qiagen DNeasy Blood Extraction Kit was used to extract genomic DNA from the blood cell samples.

The rearrangement joined TRBV6-1 to TRBJ1-1; 8 of the junction bases match TRBD1. Sequenced input: PBMCs. The sequence came from a man in his forties in good health and CMV-seropositive. The sequence in DNA is TGTGCCAGCAGGGTTAATGGACAGGGAGGCACTGAAGCTTTCTTT. Its translation reads: CASRVNGQGGTEAFF.